This T cell receptor (beta chain) derives from a study of T cell responses to AZD1222 COVID-19 vaccine. Study results and limitations: Repertoire samples came only from after the peak T cell response.

Per germline, CDR1 SGHNT and CDR2 YYREEE (reference sequence). CDR3 length: 15 amino acids. The V gene lost 4 bases and the J gene lost 4 bases, with 17 bases spanning the gap. The assay was immunoSEQ multiplex PCR, and TCRdb's table has in-frame clones only and misses some. This table has around 160,000 clones, approximately 90% appearing once. With respect to this clone: What it binds is not known.

The TCR comes from an adult in good health. Sequencing used peripheral blood, obtained on day 0 of MenACWY control vaccination. V usage is TRBV5-4 and J usage is TRBJ2-5; D is possibly TRBD1 or TRBD2 (5 bases each). The CDR3 coding sequence is TGTGCCAGCAGCCCTGGTGCAGGGACGCTAGAGACCCAGTACTTC. It is translated as CASSPGAGTLETQYF.